This T cell receptor (beta chain) came from a study of beta chain features in type 1 diabetes. Turning to the study itself: Analysis included over 100,000,000 sorted cells drawn from all samples.

As concerns this clone: Its antigen is undetermined.

Isolated RNA was reverse transcribed in full, so expressed TCRB transcripts were sequenced. TCRdb keeps only in-frame clones here, not all; method: immunoSEQ multiplex PCR. The sample has 300,000 to 400,000 clones, 10% to 15% seen once. Points from the study as a whole: A greater similarity of naive, central memory and Treg TCRB repertoires was seen among patients than among healthy donors.

CDR1 is MNHEY and CDR2 is SVGAGI in the germline V gene. V was shortened by 8 bases and J by 7 bases, with 17 bases between the two germline ends. The CDR3 length is 14 residues. This sequence originates from a man aged 18 to 29 in good health. The chain couples TRBV6-5 to TRBJ2-2; TRBD2 is a possible D gene (7 bases). Input material: naive CD4+ T cells from blood. The CDR3 sequence: CASRRGGANGELFF. The CDR3 DNA is TGTGCCAGCCGCCGTGGGGGGGCGAACGGGGAGCTGTTTTTT.